This TCR beta chain was obtained from a study of shared clonotypes between healthy human individuals. General study results and limits: Only blood samples were collected, and tissue repertoires likely differ.

Worth noting for this clone: Its antigen remains unknown.

The CDR3 is made up of 11 amino acids. The germline CDR1 and CDR2 sequences are DFQATT and SNEGSKA (reference sequence). Donation came from healthy HIV-negative adults that had no recent acute infections or vaccinations. A 200 ng quantity of DNA, roughly 29,000 T cell genomes, went into the sorted-subset replicate PCRs. Sequencing was performed with immunoSEQ multiplex PCR; in TCRdb, only in-frame clones are kept and a portion is missing. The sample has 2,500,000 or so clones, 90% to 95% seen once. Sequencing input: naive CD4+ T cells sorted from blood. Subset indicated: CD45RA+ positively selected. The chain employs TRBV20-1 and TRBJ2-5; D is unclear. Matching the DNA end better, TRBJ2-7 makes the J call doubtful. The clonotype was recovered from a man younger than 35 in good health. Here the CDR3 reads CSAREILEQYF. CDR3 bases: TGCAGTGCTAGAGAAATTCTCGAGCAGTACTTC.